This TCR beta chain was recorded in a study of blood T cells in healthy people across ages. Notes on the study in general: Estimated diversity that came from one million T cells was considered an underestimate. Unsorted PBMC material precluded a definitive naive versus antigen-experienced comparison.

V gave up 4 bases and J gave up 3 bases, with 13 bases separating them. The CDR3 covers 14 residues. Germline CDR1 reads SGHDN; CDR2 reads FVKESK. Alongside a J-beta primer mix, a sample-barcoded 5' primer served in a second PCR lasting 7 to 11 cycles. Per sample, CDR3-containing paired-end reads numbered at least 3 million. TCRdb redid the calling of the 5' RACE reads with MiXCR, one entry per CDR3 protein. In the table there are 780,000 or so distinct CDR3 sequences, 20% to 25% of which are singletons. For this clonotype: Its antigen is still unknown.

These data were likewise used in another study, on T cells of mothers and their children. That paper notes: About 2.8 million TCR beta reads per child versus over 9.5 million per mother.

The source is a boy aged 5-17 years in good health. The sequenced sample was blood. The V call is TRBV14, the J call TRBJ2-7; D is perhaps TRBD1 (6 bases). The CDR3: CASSPRGDFYEQYF. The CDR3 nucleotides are TGTGCCAGCAGCCCCAGGGGCGATTTCTACGAGCAGTACTTC.